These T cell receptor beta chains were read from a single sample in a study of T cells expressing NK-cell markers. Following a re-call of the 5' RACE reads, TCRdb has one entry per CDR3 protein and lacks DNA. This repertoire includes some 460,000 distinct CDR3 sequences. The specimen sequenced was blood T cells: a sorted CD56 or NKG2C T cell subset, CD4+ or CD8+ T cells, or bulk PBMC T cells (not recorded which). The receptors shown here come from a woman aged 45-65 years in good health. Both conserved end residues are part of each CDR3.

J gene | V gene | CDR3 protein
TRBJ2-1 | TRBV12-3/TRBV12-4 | CASRDRGRGNEQFF
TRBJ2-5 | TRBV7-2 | CASSLGRGGETQYF
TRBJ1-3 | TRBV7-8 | CASSLGQAFSGNTIYF
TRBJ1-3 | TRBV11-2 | CASSSDPAGGNTIYF
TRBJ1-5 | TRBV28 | CASSSAIQPQHF
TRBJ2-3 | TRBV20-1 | CSARDTFVRTQYF
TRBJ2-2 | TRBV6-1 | CASSESLGTGELFF
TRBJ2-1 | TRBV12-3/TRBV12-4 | CASSFEVGSYNEQFF
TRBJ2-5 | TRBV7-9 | CASSSFRGSQETQYF
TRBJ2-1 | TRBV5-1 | CASSLASGQYNEQFF
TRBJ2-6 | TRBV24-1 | CATSQGSNVLTF
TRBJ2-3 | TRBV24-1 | CATSESTSGAQVTQYF
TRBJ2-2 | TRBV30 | CAWSGAGTRVGELFF
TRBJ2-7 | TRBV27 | CASSLRLAGYEQYF
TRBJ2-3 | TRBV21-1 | CASSKEGSYTDTQYF
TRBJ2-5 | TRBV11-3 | CASSFRDSYQETQYF
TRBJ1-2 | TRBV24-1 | CATSDPRDRGRNYGYTF
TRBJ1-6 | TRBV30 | CAWSPRTGGNSPLHF
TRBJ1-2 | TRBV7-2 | CASSQPTGVNYGYTF
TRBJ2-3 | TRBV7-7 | CASSFGSGTDTQYF
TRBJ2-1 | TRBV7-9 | CASGSAGGGYNEQFF
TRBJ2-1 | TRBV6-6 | CASSLWTGRNEQFF
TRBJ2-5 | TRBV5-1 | CASSTLPGQPWETQYF
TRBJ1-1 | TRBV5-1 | CASNEDGDTEAFF
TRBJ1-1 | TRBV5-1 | CASNPSGVRTEAFF
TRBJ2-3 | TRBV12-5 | CASGLRLAGITDTQYF
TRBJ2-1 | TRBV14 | CASSPIGSPRYNEQFF
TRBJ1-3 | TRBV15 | CATSKDQSGNTIYF
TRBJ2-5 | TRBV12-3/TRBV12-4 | CASSSGGRETQYF
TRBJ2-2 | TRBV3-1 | CASSQVSGGELFF
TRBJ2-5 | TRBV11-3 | CASSPGGASGYQETQYF
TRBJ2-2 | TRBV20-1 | CSARGGTGTGELFF